These 15 T cell receptor beta chains were sequenced from one sample in a study of T cells in Graves' hyperthyroidism and ophthalmopathy. TCR beta CDR3 sequences were amplified from RNA transcripts. HTBI primers drove first-round RT-PCR of the TCR CDR3. TCRdb processed the multiplex PCR reads anew with MiXCR; each CDR3 protein has one entry. The sample carries about 130,000 distinct CDR3 sequences, around 21% recorded once. What was sequenced was blood. These receptors all come from a woman in her fifties or sixties with Graves' hyperthyroidism that later progressed to Graves' ophthalmopathy.

There are many counts of this clonotype. V usage is TRBV15 and J usage is TRBJ1-6, with D hard to call. Germline V gene data show CDR1 as LNHNV and CDR2 as YYDKDF (reference sequence). The CDR3 contains 15 residues. V gave up 0 bases and J gave up 7 bases, with 10 bases separating them. The CDR3 bases are TGTGCCACCAGCAGAGAAACCCTGCGGAATTCACCCCTCCACTTT. Translation: CATSRETLRNSPLHF.

This clonotype has at least ten counts. The rearrangement links TRBV27 to TRBJ2-7, with 11 bases matching TRBD1. The CDR3 covers 15 residues. V gave up 6 bases and J gave up 3 bases; unmatched junction bases: 7. Germline values: CDR1 MNHEY, CDR2 SMNVEV (reference sequence). As DNA, the CDR3 is TGTGCCAGCAGACTACGGACAGGGGGCTTCTACGAGCAGTACTTC. Translated: CASRLRTGGFYEQYF.

This clonotype was observed many times. V is TRBV7-3 and J is TRBJ2-7; no reliable D call. Germline V gene data show CDR1 as SGHTA and CDR2 as FQGTGA. CDR3 size: 15 residues. Trimming stripped 1 base from V and 2 bases from J, with 12 bases between. This CDR3 is CASSLNPAPTYEQYF. The CDR3 nucleotides read TGTGCCAGCAGCTTAAATCCGGCCCCCACCTACGAGCAGTACTTC.

The chain has TRBV27 and TRBJ2-2; D uncertain. V shed 5 bases and J shed 1 base, with 11 bases lying between them. The germline CDR1 and CDR2 sequences are MNHEY and SMNVEV (reference sequence). This CDR3 has 15 amino acids. DNA for the CDR3: TGTGCCAGCAGTATGCGGACCCAGAACACCGGGGAGCTGTTTTTT. It translates to CASSMRTQNTGELFF.

The V call is TRBV27, the J call TRBJ1-6; TRBD1 agrees at 7 bases. The CDR3 is 15 residues long. V trimming: 6 bases; J trimming: 6 bases; junction bases outside the gene matches: 8. Germline lookup yields CDR1 MNHEY and CDR2 SMNVEV (reference sequence). CDR3 coding DNA: TGTGCCAGCAGACGGCCGGGACAGCCTAATTCACCCCTCCACTTT. This encodes CASRRPGQPNSPLHF.

This clonotype was observed at least ten times. The chain is built from TRBV30 and TRBJ1-2; TRBD1 aligns across 10 bases. The CDR3 loop spans 14 amino acids. V shed 5 bases, J shed 8 bases, and the junction held 11 bases outside the gene matches. Germline values: CDR1 GTSNPN, CDR2 SVGIG (reference sequence). This chain's CDR3 is CAWLDPTGGLGYTF. The DNA for the CDR3 is TGTGCCTGGCTCGATCCGACAGGGGGCCTGGGCTACACCTTC.

This clonotype was detected a few times. This chain joins TRBV29-1 and TRBJ1-1; 8 positions agree with TRBD1. The CDR3 extends over 14 amino acids. Germline V gene data show CDR1 as SQVTM and CDR2 as ANQGSEA. CDR3 nucleotide sequence: TGCAACGGGTCCCCCGGGACAGGGAACACTGAAGCTTTCTTT. Translating it yields CNGSPGTGNTEAFF.

This clonotype was recorded at least ten times. V is TRBV11-2 and J is TRBJ2-3; D not resolved. The CDR3 length is 14 residues. V shed 3 bases and J shed 3 bases, with 10 bases lying between them. Germline V lookup: CDR1 SGHAT, CDR2 FQNNGV. CDR3 sequence reads: CASSFFAKTDTQYF. The CDR3, as DNA: TGTGCCAGCAGCTTCTTCGCAAAAACAGATACGCAGTATTTT.

Concerning this clonotype: A much larger clone sits a single nucleotide away, making a read error possible. The chain joins TRBV29-1 to TRBJ2-2; 8 positions agree with TRBD1. The J call is in doubt because the DNA end fits TRBJ1-1 better. The germline V gene has CDR1 SQVTM and CDR2 ANQGSEA. The CDR3 totals 12 residues. The CDR3 spells CSCRGPGTGAFF. DNA of the CDR3: TGCAGCTGCAGGGGGCCTGGCACTGGAGCTTTCTTT.

This clonotype occurred a few times. The V call is TRBV6-1, the J call TRBJ1-5; 10 nucleotides align to TRBD1. J lost 5 bases, V lost 4 bases, and 5 bases had no gene match. This CDR3 comprises 15 residues. From germline, CDR1 is MNHNS and CDR2 SASEGT. CDR3 DNA sequence: TGTGCCAGCAGTGCAACAGGGACAGGGGATCAGCCCCAGCATTTT. Encoded protein: CASSATGTGDQPQHF.

The rearrangement joins TRBV5-5 to TRBJ2-5, with TRBD2 matching over 7 bases. CDR3 length: 15 residues. Germline lookup yields CDR1 SGHKS and CDR2 YYEKEE (reference sequence). J gave up 0 bases and V 4 bases, and 6 bases lay outside the gene matches. The CDR3 spells CASSHGGNYQETQYF. The CDR3 DNA reads TGTGCCAGCAGCCACGGGGGGAACTACCAAGAGACCCAGTACTTC.

This clonotype turned up a few times. This chain joins TRBV20-1 and TRBJ1-6, with D maybe TRBD1 (6 bases). Germline CDR1 reads DFQATT; CDR2 reads SNEGSKA (reference sequence). V gave up 3 bases and J gave up 9 bases, with 12 bases separating them. This CDR3 comprises 13 residues. CDR3 nucleotide sequence: TGCAGTGCTAGTCCAGGGGAAGGTTCACCCCTCCACTTT. Residues: CSASPGEGSPLHF.

This clonotype was picked up many times. The chain recombines TRBV7-2 with TRBJ2-5; TRBD2 might be the D (6 bases). Germline V gene data show CDR1 as SGHTA and CDR2 as FQGNSA. The CDR3 contains 14 residues. V lost 4 bases and J lost 1, with 10 bases in between. Written as DNA, the CDR3 is TGTGCCAGCAGCTCACCACTAGCCCAAGAGACCCAGTACTTC. This codes for CASSSPLAQETQYF.

The V call is TRBV7-2, the J call TRBJ2-1, with 10 bases that match TRBD2. The CDR3 loop spans 17 amino acids. Germline V gene data show CDR1 as SGHTA and CDR2 as FQGNSA. The junction had 10 bases not matched to a gene; V was cut back by 1 base and J by 7 bases. The CDR3 coding sequence is TGTGCCAGCAGCTTAGTCCCTTCTAGCGGGAGTGGGAATGAGCAGTTCTTC. Translating gives CASSLVPSSGSGNEQFF. The entire variable domain, with the rest obtained from reference TRBV7-2 and TRBJ2-1, is as follows: GAGVSQSPSNKVTEKGKDVELRCDPISGHTALYWYRQSLGQGLEFLIYFQGNSAPDKSGLPSDRFSAERTGGSVSTLTIQRTQQEDSAVYLCASSLVPSSGSGNEQFFGPGTRLTVL.

In nucleotides, the CDR3 is TGTGCCAGCAGCCAAGTAGGCGGACACTTTCTGGAGACCCAGTACTTC. Amino acids: CASSQVGGHFLETQYF. The V call is TRBV3-1, the J call TRBJ2-5, with a tentative D call TRBD1 (5 bases). The germline CDR1 and CDR2 sequences are LGHDT and YNNKEL (reference sequence). The CDR3 is made up of 16 amino acids. V lost 1 base to trimming and J lost 5 bases, with 17 bases between them.